The rows below give T cell receptor beta chains drawn from one sample of a study of T cell responses to AZD1222 COVID-19 vaccine. Measured with immunoSEQ multiplex PCR; TCRdb has only the in-frame clones, and not every one. The table records 120,000 or so clones, approximately 90% of them present only once. The specimen comprised peripheral blood, sampled on day 0 of AZD1222 vaccination. The receptors stem from an adult in good health. The CDR3 runs from the conserved cysteine through the conserved F or W. A D gene is named only where the DNA matches it firmly. Size values are once, few and many counts, or a class for expanded clones, and some rows have none.

d_gene,j_gene,abundance,v_gene,CDR3nt,CDR3aa
.,TRBJ1-1,.,TRBV19,TGTGCCAGTAGTATAGATGCATGGGGGATGAACACTGAAGCTTTCTTT,CASSIDAWGMNTEAFF
.,TRBJ2-1,.,TRBV7-2,TGTGCCAGCAGCTTAGGCGGCGGGCCATACAATGAGCAGTTCTTC,CASSLGGGPYNEQFF
.,TRBJ2-2,once,TRBV3-1/TRBV3-2,TGTGCCAGCAGCCGAGGACAAGGCGGGGAGCTGTTTTTT,CASSRGQGGELFF
TRBD2,TRBJ2-3,once,TRBV28,TGTGCCAGCAGTTTCGGTAGCGGGATCACAGATACGCAGTATTTT,CASSFGSGITDTQYF
TRBD1,TRBJ2-5,.,TRBV28,TGTGCCAGCAGTTCACCGGGACAGGGGGAGACCCAGTACTTC,CASSSPGQGETQYF
.,TRBJ2-2,.,TRBV19,TGTGCCAGTAACCCGGCGAACACCGGGGAGCTGTTTTTT,CASNPANTGELFF
.,TRBJ1-6,.,TRBV6-5,TGTGCCAGCAGTTACTCAGGGAATTCACCCCTCCACTTT,CASSYSGNSPLHF
.,TRBJ1-1,few,TRBV13,TGTGCCAGCAGCCCACGCAGGGCCGCGAACACTGAAGCTTTCTTT,CASSPRRAANTEAFF
.,TRBJ2-7,.,TRBV4-2,TGTGCCAGCAGCCAAGATACGCAGGGGGGTTCCTACGAGCAGTACTTC,CASSQDTQGGSYEQYF
.,TRBJ2-2,.,TRBV5-1,TGCGCCAGCAGCTTGGGACGTGGGGGTGCGCTGTTTTTT,CASSLGRGGALFF
.,TRBJ1-1,.,TRBV6-5,TGTGCCAGCAGTTTATGGGAGAACACTGAAGCTTTCTTT,CASSLWENTEAFF
.,TRBJ2-6,.,TRBV5-1,TGCGCCAGCAGCCTTACGGGGGCCAACGTCCTGACTTTC,CASSLTGANVLTF
TRBD2,TRBJ2-3,.,TRBV10-3,TGTGCCATCAGCGGACTAGCGGGGGGCAGTACGCAGTATTTT,CAISGLAGGSTQYF
.,TRBJ1-6,.,TRBV10-3,TGTGCCATCAGTTCGAAGGGAACCAATAATTCACCCCTCCACTTT,CAISSKGTNNSPLHF
TRBD2,TRBJ2-7,.,TRBV7-2,TGTGCCAGCAGACAGACTAGCTCCGAGCAGTACTTC,CASRQTSSEQYF
TRBD2,TRBJ2-1,once,TRBV7-8,TGTGCCAGCAGCTTAGCCCCTAGCGGGTTAAAGAGAAATGAGCAGTTCTTC,CASSLAPSGLKRNEQFF
TRBD1,TRBJ2-5,.,TRBV5-6,TGTGCCAGCAGCGTCCGGGACAGGCCTCTAGATGGCCAGACCCAGTACTTC,CASSVRDRPLDGQTQYF